This T cell receptor beta chain was observed in a study of T cell repertoires in cytomegalovirus infection. Study details: CMV infection and matching HLA type were both indicated by public TCR beta signatures. Study outcomes and limitations: There were HLA-C-restricted CMV-specific TCR beta clonotypes dominating the ex vivo response.

Notes on this clonotype: The antigen remains undetermined.

One entry per CDR3 protein results from TCRdb running MiXCR on the reads. Of about 740,000 distinct CDR3 sequences detected, approximately 34% appear once; the ten largest clones hold 2.5% to 3.5%. V shed 4 bases and J shed 3 bases, with 13 bases lying between them. The CDR3 totals 15 residues. The V gene's germline CDR1 is SGHVS and CDR2 FNYEAQ. The source material was PBMCs. V gene TRBV7-6 combines with J gene TRBJ2-1; D might be TRBD1 or TRBD2, each matching 5 bases. The source is a human donor in good health (CMV status not recorded). Some clones in this sample may be carry-over from other donors' samples. The CDR3 spells CASSSDRDLYNEQFF. DNA of the CDR3: TGTGCCAGCAGCTCAGACCGGGACCTCTACAATGAGCAGTTCTTC.